A single sample gave rise to the 32 T cell receptor beta chains below, sequenced in a study of siplizumab effects on memory and regulatory T cells. Assay: immunoSEQ multiplex PCR; the TCRdb copy retains only in-frame clones and omits some. The sample includes 37,000 or so clones, roughly 90% of them seen just once. Sequencing input: naive CD4+ T cells sorted from blood. The receptors shown here come from a human donor in good health.

The chain employs TRBV6-5 and TRBJ1-5, with D perhaps TRBD1 (6 bases). Deletions cut 8 bases from V and 5 bases from J, with 19 bases between. Germline-derived CDR1 and CDR2 are MNHEY and SVGAGI. The CDR3 loop spans 15 amino acids. The DNA of the CDR3 is TGTGCCAGCTCCCTACAGGGCCCGGAGGATCAGCCCCAGCATTTT. Protein: CASSLQGPEDQPQHF.

The rearrangement uses TRBV7-3 and TRBJ2-7; TRBD1 or TRBD2 may be the D gene (7 bases each). V lost 5 bases to trimming and J lost 7 bases, with 24 bases between them. The CDR3 has 16 residues. CDR1 is SGHTA and CDR2 is FQGTGA in the germline V gene. Here the CDR3 reads CASSLQGGVPRPEQYF. CDR3 sequence (DNA): TGTGCCAGCAGCCTCCAGGGGGGGGTCCCCAGGCCAGAGCAGTACTTC.

CDR3 region: CASRKTRVSNYEQYF. In DNA form, the CDR3 reads TGTGCCAGCAGGAAGACCCGGGTCTCCAACTACGAGCAGTACTTC. V and J are TRBV2 and TRBJ2-7; D call uncertain. Germline V lookup: CDR1 SNHLY, CDR2 FYNNEI. The CDR3 runs to 15 residues. V lost 6 bases and J 3 bases, leaving 18 bases between the germline ends. Drawing the rest from reference TRBV2 and TRBJ2-7, the complete variable domain is EPEVTQTPSHQVTQMGQEVILRCVPISNHLYFYWYRQILGQKVEFLVSFYNNEISEKSEIFDDQFSVERPDGSNFTLKIRSTKLEDSAMYFCASRKTRVSNYEQYFGPGTRLTVT.

This sequence joins TRBV6-5 and TRBJ2-7, with a tentative D call TRBD1 (6 bases). V was trimmed by 6 bases and J by 1 base, leaving 13 bases between them. CDR3 length equals 14 residues. The V gene's germline CDR1 is MNHEY and CDR2 SVGAGI. The CDR3 loop is CASSTGWGSYEQYF. The CDR3 nucleotides read TGTGCCAGCAGCACAGGGTGGGGGTCCTACGAGCAGTACTTC.

In this sample, this clone turned up a few times. The chain is built from TRBV28 and TRBJ1-5; D is unclear. V shed 6 bases and J shed 4 bases, with 7 bases lying between them. The germline V gene has CDR1 MDHEN and CDR2 SYDVKM. The CDR3 extends over 12 amino acids. CDR3 protein: CASRLENQPQHF. CDR3 DNA: TGTGCCAGCAGACTCGAGAATCAGCCCCAGCATTTT.

DNA for the CDR3: TGTGCCTGGAGTTATGGGGCTAGCGGGAGGAACCCAGATACGCAGTATTTT. Its protein product is CAWSYGASGRNPDTQYF. J is TRBJ2-3 and V is TRBV30; 11 nucleotides align to TRBD2. This CDR3 has 17 amino acids. Germline CDR1 and CDR2: GTSNPN and SVGIG (reference sequence). V was clipped by 2 bases and J by 4 bases; unmatched bases: 11.

The chain couples TRBV9 to TRBJ2-5; no definite D call. Germline V gene data show CDR1 as SGDLS and CDR2 as YYNGEE. CDR3 length: 11 amino acids. Trimming removed 4 bases from V and 2 bases from J, with 3 bases in between. Here the CDR3 reads CASSSQETQYF. Written as DNA, the CDR3 is TGTGCCAGCAGCTCACAAGAGACCCAGTACTTC.

This clone was found once. This sequence joins TRBV4-2 and TRBJ2-7, with 7 bases matching TRBD2. Germline assignment: CDR1 LGHNA and CDR2 YNFKEQ. V dropped 4 bases and J dropped 9; count of bases not matched to a gene: 6. This CDR3 is 12 amino acids long. CDR3: CASSRTSELQYF. The DNA for the CDR3 is TGTGCCAGCAGCCGGACTAGTGAGCTGCAGTACTTC.

The chain is built from TRBV7-9 and TRBJ2-1; D is perhaps TRBD2 (6 bases). V was shortened by 10 bases and J by 2 bases, with 18 bases between the two germline ends. Germline loops: CDR1 SEHNR, CDR2 FQNEAQ (reference sequence). The CDR3 totals 15 residues. The CDR3 reads CATKLGGVPYNEQFF. CDR3 DNA sequence: TGTGCCACTAAGTTGGGGGGAGTCCCCTACAATGAGCAGTTCTTC.

This clone was detected only a few times. The V call is TRBV2, the J call TRBJ2-2, with D uncertain. Trimming removed 6 bases at V and 3 bases at J, with 5 bases between. The germline gives CDR1 SNHLY, CDR2 FYNNEI. This CDR3 spans 12 amino acids. CDR3 in DNA: TGTGCCAGCAGCACATACACCGGGGAGCTGTTTTTT. Residues: CASSTYTGELFF.

This chain links TRBV5-6 with TRBJ2-7; 9 bases map to TRBD2. Per the germline V gene, CDR1 is SGHDT and CDR2 is YYEEEE. Germline trimming cut 1 base from V and 0 bases from J; bases unmatched to any gene: 5. The CDR3 is made up of 16 amino acids. This chain's CDR3 is CASSLLPSGISYEQYF. The CDR3, as DNA: TGTGCCAGCAGCTTGTTGCCTAGCGGGATCTCCTACGAGCAGTACTTC.

The J gene is TRBJ2-6, the V gene TRBV4-2; D is undetermined. Looked up from germline, CDR1 is LGHNA and CDR2 is YNFKEQ. The V gene lost 0 bases and the J gene lost 1 base, with 7 bases spanning the gap. This CDR3 is built from 16 residues. DNA of the CDR3: TGTGCCAGCAGCCAAGAGGTGTTGTCTGGGGCCAACGTCCTGACTTTC. It yields the protein CASSQEVLSGANVLTF.

The chain carries TRBV11-3 and TRBJ2-6; D is uncertain. Germline lookup yields CDR1 SGHNT and CDR2 YENEEA. The CDR3 spans 14 residues. Trimming left V 1 base short and J 2 bases short, with 3 bases between. CDR3 DNA sequence: TGTGCCAGCAGCTTAGCCCCTGGGGCCAACGTCCTGACTTTC. As protein: CASSLAPGANVLTF. Based on the CDR3 plus reference TRBV11-3 and TRBJ2-6, the full variable domain is EAGVVQSPRYKIIEKKQPVAFWCNPISGHNTLYWYLQNLGQGPELLIRYENEEAVDDSQLPKDRFSAERLKGVDSTLKIQPAELGDSAVYLCASSLAPGANVLTFGAGSRLTVL.

J is TRBJ2-5 and V is TRBV2; D unclear. The V gene lost 1 base and the J gene lost 8 bases, with 11 bases spanning the gap. This CDR3 region has 13 residues. Germline CDR1 reads SNHLY; CDR2 reads FYNNEI. In DNA form, the CDR3 reads TGTGCCAGCAGTGAAGAGGAAGCGAGAACCCAGTACTTC. Its translation is CASSEEEARTQYF. Drawing the rest from reference TRBV2 and TRBJ2-5, the complete variable domain is EPEVTQTPSHQVTQMGQEVILRCVPISNHLYFYWYRQILGQKVEFLVSFYNNEISEKSEIFDDQFSVERPDGSNFTLKIRSTKLEDSAMYFCASSEEEARTQYFGPGTRLLVL.

The chain couples TRBV10-3 to TRBJ2-3; tentatively, D is TRBD1 (6 bases). The CDR3 contains 13 residues. V was shortened by 7 bases and J by 2 bases, with 10 bases between the two germline ends. Germline CDR1 is ENHRY and CDR2 is SYGVKD. CDR3 DNA sequence: TGTGCCATCATGGGGACACTCACAGATACGCAGTATTTT. Translating gives CAIMGTLTDTQYF.

The genes are TRBV27 and TRBJ2-7, with 12 nucleotides matching TRBD2. The trim removed 5 bases at V and 7 bases at J, leaving 9 bases unmatched. Germline CDR1 is MNHEY and CDR2 is SMNVEV (reference sequence). CDR3 length equals 15 residues. CDR3 amino acids: CASSLAGGPPREQYF. CDR3 nucleotides: TGTGCCAGCAGTCTAGCGGGAGGGCCTCCGAGGGAGCAGTACTTC.

The V gene is TRBV2, the J gene TRBJ2-7; 9 positions match TRBD2. In germline, CDR1 is SNHLY, CDR2 FYNNEI. The CDR3 spans 15 residues. The V segment lost 6 bases and the J segment 5 bases; nucleotides outside the gene matches: 11. The CDR3 nucleotides read TGTGCCAGCAGGCCGCGAGGGACTAGCATCCACGAGCAGTACTTC. Its translation is CASRPRGTSIHEQYF. The full variable domain, its missing parts supplied by reference TRBV2 and TRBJ2-7, is EPEVTQTPSHQVTQMGQEVILRCVPISNHLYFYWYRQILGQKVEFLVSFYNNEISEKSEIFDDQFSVERPDGSNFTLKIRSTKLEDSAMYFCASRPRGTSIHEQYFGPGTRLTVT.

The chain employs TRBV7-2 and TRBJ1-2; perhaps TRBD1 as D (5 bases). The CDR3 is 16 residues long. V was clipped by 0 bases and J by 0 bases, with 11 bases between them. Germline V gives CDR1 SGHTA, CDR2 FQGNSA. CDR3 in DNA: TGTGCCAGCAGCTTAGCCGTGACAGTTTCTAACTATGGCTACACCTTC. As protein: CASSLAVTVSNYGYTF.

This chain connects TRBV14 to TRBJ1-1; D unclear. Trimming removed 4 bases from V and 7 bases from J, with 7 bases in between. CDR1 is SGHDN, CDR2 FVKESK, per germline. The CDR3 extends over 11 amino acids. The DNA for the CDR3 is TGTGCCAGCAGCCTCTCAGGTGAAGCTTTCTTT. It codes for CASSLSGEAFF.

This clone was counted only a few times. This chain uses TRBV2 with TRBJ1-5, with 8 nucleotides matching TRBD1. The CDR3 loop spans 14 amino acids. The V gene end was trimmed by 8 bases and the J gene end by 4 bases; junction bases not matched to a gene: 7. CDR1 SNHLY and CDR2 FYNNEI come from the germline V gene. Here the CDR3 DNA reads TGTGCCAGCGAGATCACAGGGGGGAATCAGCCCCAGCATTTT. This encodes CASEITGGNQPQHF.

V usage is TRBV18 and J usage is TRBJ2-7; the D is unclear. Trimming left V 3 bases short and J 6 bases short, with 9 bases between. CDR3 size: 12 residues. The germline gives CDR1 KGHSH, CDR2 LQKENI. The CDR3 protein is CASSPQSVEQYF. The DNA of the CDR3 is TGTGCCAGCTCACCCCAATCGGTCGAGCAGTACTTC.

The chain uses TRBV2 and TRBJ1-5; D unclear. CDR1 SNHLY and CDR2 FYNNEI come from the germline V gene. The CDR3 totals 16 residues. V was pared by 10 bases and J by 1 base, with 20 bases between. The CDR3: CAIQRRMQRSNQPQHF. For the CDR3, the DNA is TGTGCCATACAACGCAGGATGCAGAGAAGCAATCAGCCCCAGCATTTT.

V is TRBV12-5 and J is TRBJ2-3, with 7 bases fitting TRBD2. The CDR3 totals 16 residues. With V trimmed by 0 bases and J by 4 bases, 7 bases remained unmatched. Germline CDR1 and CDR2: LGHNT and FRNRAP. The CDR3 DNA follows: TGTGCTAGTGGTTTGGTATTGCGGGAGTTGTCAGATACGCAGTATTTT. Amino acids: CASGLVLRELSDTQYF.

The genes are TRBV2 and TRBJ2-5, with TRBD2 matching over 9 bases. Germline values: CDR1 SNHLY, CDR2 FYNNEI. This CDR3 spans 14 amino acids. After removal of 7 bases from V and 5 bases from J, the junction contained 8 bases not matched to a gene. CDR3 sequence reads: CASTLGTSKETQYF. The CDR3, as DNA: TGTGCCAGCACCCTCGGGACTAGCAAGGAGACCCAGTACTTC.

The chain recombines TRBV10-3 with TRBJ2-7; D is perhaps TRBD1 (5 bases). V shed 0 bases and J shed 3 bases, with 12 bases lying between them. This CDR3 has 15 amino acids. Germline-derived CDR1 and CDR2 are ENHRY and SYGVKD. For the CDR3, the DNA is TGTGCCATCAGTGAGTCGAGAGACAGATACTACGAGCAGTACTTC. This encodes CAISESRDRYYEQYF.

The V and J genes are TRBV6-4 and TRBJ1-4; D gene uncertain. V lost 6 bases to trimming and J lost 7 bases, with 12 bases between them. Germline CDR1 MRHNA, CDR2 SNTAGT. The CDR3 is 13 residues long. CDR3 amino acids: CASSGVVGEKLFF. The CDR3 coding sequence is TGTGCCAGCAGCGGGGTGGTTGGTGAAAAACTGTTTTTT.

The chain recombines TRBV7-9 with TRBJ2-4; tentative D call: TRBD2 (5 bases). Germline assignment: CDR1 SEHNR and CDR2 FQNEAQ (reference sequence). CDR3 size: 13 residues. V was shortened by 1 base and J by 9 bases, with 10 bases between the two germline ends. CDR3 loop: CASSLVGVGIQYF. The CDR3, as DNA: TGTGCCAGCAGCTTAGTCGGGGTTGGCATTCAGTACTTC. The whole variable domain, remainder taken from reference TRBV7-9 and TRBJ2-4, is DTGVSQNPRHKITKRGQNVTFRCDPISEHNRLYWYRQTLGQGPEFLTYFQNEAQLEKSRLLSDRFSAERPKGSFSTLEIQRTEQGDSAMYLCASSLVGVGIQYFGAGTRLSVL.

V usage is TRBV19 and J usage is TRBJ2-2; 7 nucleotides agree with TRBD1. V trimming: 6 bases; J trimming: 2 bases; junction bases outside the gene matches: 6. Germline values: CDR1 LNHDA, CDR2 SQIVND (reference sequence). This CDR3 is 15 amino acids long. The CDR3 loop reads CASSRQGLNTGELFF. In DNA form, the CDR3 reads TGTGCCAGTAGCCGACAGGGCCTAAACACCGGGGAGCTGTTTTTT.

The chain recombines TRBV28 with TRBJ2-7; D not resolved. V lost 1 base to trimming and J lost 2 bases, with 3 bases between them. CDR1 and CDR2 (germline): MDHEN, SYDVKM. CDR3 length equals 12 residues. The CDR3 DNA reads as TGTGCCAGCAGTTTATATCCCTACGAGCAGTACTTC. Protein sequence: CASSLYPYEQYF.

V and J are TRBV5-5 and TRBJ2-7; TRBD1 might be the D (5 bases). CDR1 is SGHKS, CDR2 YYEKEE, per germline (reference sequence). This CDR3 has 15 amino acids. Trimming cost V 2 bases and J 2 bases, with 14 bases left between them. Here the CDR3 reads CASSFNQGYAYEQYF. CDR3 coding DNA: TGTGCCAGCAGCTTTAATCAGGGTTACGCCTACGAGCAGTACTTC. The full variable domain, with the rest looked up from reference TRBV5-5 and TRBJ2-7, is DAGVTQSPTHLIKTRGQQVTLRCSPISGHKSVSWYQQVLGQGPQFIFQYYEKEERGRGNFPDRFSARQFPNYSSELNVNALLLGDSALYLCASSFNQGYAYEQYFGPGTRLTVT.

The genes are TRBV25-1 and TRBJ1-1; 7 bases map to TRBD1. Germline V gene sequence: CDR1 MGHDK, CDR2 SYGVNS. The CDR3 has 14 amino acids. V was pared by 6 bases and J by 4 bases, with 8 bases of the junction left unmatched. The CDR3 protein is CASSDATGSTEAFF. CDR3 nucleotides: TGTGCCAGCAGCGACGCGACAGGGAGCACTGAAGCTTTCTTT. The full variable domain, rest sourced from reference TRBV25-1 and TRBJ1-1, is EADIYQTPRYLVIGTGKKITLECSQTMGHDKMYWYQQDPGMELHLIHYSYGVNSTEKGDLSSESTVSRIRTEHFPLTLESARPSHTSQYLCASSDATGSTEAFFGQGTRLTVV.

The V call is TRBV15, the J call TRBJ2-5, with 7 bases that match TRBD2. The CDR3 contains 13 residues. Germline CDR1 LNHNV, CDR2 YYDKDF (reference sequence). V trimming: 4 bases; J trimming: 3 bases; junction bases outside the gene matches: 2. CDR3 bases: TGTGCCACCAGCACTAGCGGAAAAGAGACCCAGTACTTC. Translating it yields CATSTSGKETQYF.